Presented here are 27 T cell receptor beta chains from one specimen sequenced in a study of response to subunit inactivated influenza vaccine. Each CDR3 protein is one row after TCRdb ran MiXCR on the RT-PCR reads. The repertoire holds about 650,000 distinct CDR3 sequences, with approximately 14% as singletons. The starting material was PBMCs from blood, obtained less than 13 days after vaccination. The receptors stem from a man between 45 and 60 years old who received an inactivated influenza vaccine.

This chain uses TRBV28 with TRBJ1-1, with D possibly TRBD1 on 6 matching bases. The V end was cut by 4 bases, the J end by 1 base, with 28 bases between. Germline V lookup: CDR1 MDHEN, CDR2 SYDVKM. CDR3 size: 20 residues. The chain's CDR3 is CASSSLFSGQKSGENTEAFF. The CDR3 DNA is TGTGCCAGCAGTTCCCTTTTCTCGGGACAAAAATCTGGGGAGAACACTGAAGCTTTCTTT.

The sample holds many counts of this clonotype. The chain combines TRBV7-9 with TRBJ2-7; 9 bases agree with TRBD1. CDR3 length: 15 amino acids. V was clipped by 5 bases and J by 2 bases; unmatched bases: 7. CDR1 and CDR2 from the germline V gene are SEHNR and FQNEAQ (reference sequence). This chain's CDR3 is CASSPGTGTPYEQYF. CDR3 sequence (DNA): TGTGCCAGCAGCCCGGGGACAGGGACACCCTACGAGCAGTACTTC.

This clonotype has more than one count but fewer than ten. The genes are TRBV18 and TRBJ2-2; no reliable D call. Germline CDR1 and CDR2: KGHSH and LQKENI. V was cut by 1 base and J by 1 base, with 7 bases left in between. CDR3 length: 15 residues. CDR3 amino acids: CASSPRMGNTGELFF. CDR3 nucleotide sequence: TGTGCCAGCTCACCACGTATGGGGAACACCGGGGAGCTGTTTTTT.

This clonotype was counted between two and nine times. CDR3 protein: CASSVLAGHTDTQYF. CDR3 coding DNA: TGTGCCAGCAGTGTCTTAGCGGGACACACAGATACGCAGTATTTT. V is TRBV28 and J is TRBJ2-3; 8 bases are shared with TRBD2. V lost 5 bases and J lost 2; bases outside the gene matches: 6. The germline gives CDR1 MDHEN, CDR2 SYDVKM. This CDR3 region has 15 residues.

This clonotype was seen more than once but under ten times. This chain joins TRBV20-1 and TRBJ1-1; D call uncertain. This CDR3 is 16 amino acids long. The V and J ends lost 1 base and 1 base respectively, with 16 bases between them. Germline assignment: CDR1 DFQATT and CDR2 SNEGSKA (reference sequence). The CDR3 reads CSARVPGLSRNTEAFF. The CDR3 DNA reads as TGCAGTGCTAGAGTTCCGGGCTTGTCAAGGAACACTGAAGCTTTCTTT.

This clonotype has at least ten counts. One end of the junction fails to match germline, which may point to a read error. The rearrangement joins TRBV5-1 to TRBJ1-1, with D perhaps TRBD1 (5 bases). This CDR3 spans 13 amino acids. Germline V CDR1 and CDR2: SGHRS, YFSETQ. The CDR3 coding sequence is TGCGCCAGCAGCTTGGTGGCAGGGCCTGACGCTTTCTTT. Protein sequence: CASSLVAGPDAFF.

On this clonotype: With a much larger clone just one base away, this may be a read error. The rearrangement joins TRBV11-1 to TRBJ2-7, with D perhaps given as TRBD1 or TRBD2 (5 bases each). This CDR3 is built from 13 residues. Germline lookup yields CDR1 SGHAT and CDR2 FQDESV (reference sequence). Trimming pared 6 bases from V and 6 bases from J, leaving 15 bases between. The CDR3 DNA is TGTGCCAGCAGACCCTCGTCAGGGAGCGAGCAGTACTTC. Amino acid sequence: CASRPSSGSEQYF.

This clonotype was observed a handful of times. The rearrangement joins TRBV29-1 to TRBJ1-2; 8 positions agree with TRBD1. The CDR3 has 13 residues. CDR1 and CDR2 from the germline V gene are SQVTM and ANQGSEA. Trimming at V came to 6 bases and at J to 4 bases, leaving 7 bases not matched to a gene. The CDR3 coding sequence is TGCAGCGTGGAGACAGGGGAAGTCTATGGCTACACCTTC. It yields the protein CSVETGEVYGYTF. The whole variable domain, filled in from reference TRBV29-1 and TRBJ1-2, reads SAVISQKPSRDICQRGTSLTIQCQVDSQVTMMFWYRQQPGQSLTLIATANQGSEATYESGFVIDKFPISRPNLTFSTLTVSNMSPEDSSIYLCSVETGEVYGYTFGSGTRLTVV.

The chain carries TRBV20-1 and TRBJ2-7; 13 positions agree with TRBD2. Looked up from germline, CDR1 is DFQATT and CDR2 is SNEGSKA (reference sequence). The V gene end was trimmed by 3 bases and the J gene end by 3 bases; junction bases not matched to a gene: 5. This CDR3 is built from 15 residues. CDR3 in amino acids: CSASRGLAGIYEQYF. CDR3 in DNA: TGCAGTGCTAGTCGGGGACTAGCGGGGATCTACGAGCAGTACTTC.

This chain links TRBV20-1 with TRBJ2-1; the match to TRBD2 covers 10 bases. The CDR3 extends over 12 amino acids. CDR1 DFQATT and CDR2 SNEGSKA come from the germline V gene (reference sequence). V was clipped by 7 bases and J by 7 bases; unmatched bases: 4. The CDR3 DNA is TGCAGTGGGGGTAGCGGGAGGAATGAGCAGTTCTTC. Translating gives CSGGSGRNEQFF.

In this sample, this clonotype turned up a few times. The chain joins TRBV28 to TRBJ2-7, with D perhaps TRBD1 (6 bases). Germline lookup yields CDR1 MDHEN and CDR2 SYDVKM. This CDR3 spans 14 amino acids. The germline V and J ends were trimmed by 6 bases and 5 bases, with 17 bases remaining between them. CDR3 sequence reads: CASRATGTPNEQYF. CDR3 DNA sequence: TGTGCCAGCAGAGCCACCGGGACACCAAACGAGCAGTACTTC.

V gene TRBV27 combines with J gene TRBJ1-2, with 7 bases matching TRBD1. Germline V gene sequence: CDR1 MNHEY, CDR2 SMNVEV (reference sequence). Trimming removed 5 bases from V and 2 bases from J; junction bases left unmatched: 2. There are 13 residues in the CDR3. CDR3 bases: TGTGCCAGCAGTCGACAGGGAAACTATGGCTACACCTTC. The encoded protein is CASSRQGNYGYTF.

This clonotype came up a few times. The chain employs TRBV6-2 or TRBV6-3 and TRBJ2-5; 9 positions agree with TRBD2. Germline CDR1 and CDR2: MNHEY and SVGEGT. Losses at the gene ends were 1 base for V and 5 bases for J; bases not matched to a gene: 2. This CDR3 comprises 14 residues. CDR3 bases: TGTGCCAGCAGTTACTTCGCGGGAGGGGAGACCCAGTACTTC. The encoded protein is CASSYFAGGETQYF.

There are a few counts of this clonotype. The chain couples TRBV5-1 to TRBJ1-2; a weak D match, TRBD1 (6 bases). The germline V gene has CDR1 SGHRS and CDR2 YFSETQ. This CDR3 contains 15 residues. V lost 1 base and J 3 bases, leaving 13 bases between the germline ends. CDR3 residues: CASSLRLGADYGYTF. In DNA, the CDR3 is TGCGCCAGCAGCTTGAGATTGGGGGCCGACTATGGCTACACCTTC.

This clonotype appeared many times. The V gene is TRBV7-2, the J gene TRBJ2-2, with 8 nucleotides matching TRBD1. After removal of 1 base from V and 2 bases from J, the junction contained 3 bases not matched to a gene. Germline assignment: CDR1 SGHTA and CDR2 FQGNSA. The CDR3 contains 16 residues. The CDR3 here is CASSLVGTGNTGELFF. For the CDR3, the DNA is TGTGCCAGCAGCTTAGTCGGGACAGGAAACACCGGGGAGCTGTTTTTT.

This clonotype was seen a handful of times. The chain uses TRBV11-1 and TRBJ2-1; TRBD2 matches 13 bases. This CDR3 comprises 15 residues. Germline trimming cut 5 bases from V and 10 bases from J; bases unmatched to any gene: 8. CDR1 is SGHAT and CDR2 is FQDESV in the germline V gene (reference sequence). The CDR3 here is CASSRLAGGAGEQFF. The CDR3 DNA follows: TGTGCCAGCAGCAGACTAGCGGGAGGAGCGGGCGAGCAGTTCTTC.

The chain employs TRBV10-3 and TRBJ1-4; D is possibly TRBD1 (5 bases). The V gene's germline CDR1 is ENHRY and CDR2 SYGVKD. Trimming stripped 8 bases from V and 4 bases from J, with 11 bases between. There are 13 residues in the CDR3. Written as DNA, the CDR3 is TGTGCCATCGGGGGACGGAATAATGAAAAACTGTTTTTT. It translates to CAIGGRNNEKLFF.

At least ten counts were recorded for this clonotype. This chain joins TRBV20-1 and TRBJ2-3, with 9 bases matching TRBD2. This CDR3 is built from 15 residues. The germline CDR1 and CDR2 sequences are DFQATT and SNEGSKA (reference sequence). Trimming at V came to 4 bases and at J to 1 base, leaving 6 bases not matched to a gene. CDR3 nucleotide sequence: TGCAGTGCTATTAAACCTAGCGGGGGCACAGATACGCAGTATTTT. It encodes CSAIKPSGGTDTQYF.

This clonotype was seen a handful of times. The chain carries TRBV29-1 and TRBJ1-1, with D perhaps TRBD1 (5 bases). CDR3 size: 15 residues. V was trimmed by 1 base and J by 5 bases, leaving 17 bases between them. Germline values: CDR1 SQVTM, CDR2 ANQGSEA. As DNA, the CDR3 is TGCAGCGTTGAAGTCCCGGGGGGACGGGGGACTGAAGCTTTCTTT. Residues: CSVEVPGGRGTEAFF.

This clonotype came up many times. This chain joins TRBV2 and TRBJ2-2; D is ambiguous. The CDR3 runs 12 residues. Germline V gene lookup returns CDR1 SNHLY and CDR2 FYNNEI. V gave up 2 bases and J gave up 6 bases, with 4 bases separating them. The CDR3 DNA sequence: TGTGCCAGCAGTGAATGGGCCGGGGAGCTGTTTTTT. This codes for CASSEWAGELFF.

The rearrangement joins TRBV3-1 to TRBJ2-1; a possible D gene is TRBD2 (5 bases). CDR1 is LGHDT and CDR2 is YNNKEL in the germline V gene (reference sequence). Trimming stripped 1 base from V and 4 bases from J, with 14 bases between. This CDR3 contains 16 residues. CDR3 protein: CASSQGIWELYNEQFF. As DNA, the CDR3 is TGTGCCAGCAGCCAAGGCATTTGGGAGTTGTACAATGAGCAGTTCTTC.

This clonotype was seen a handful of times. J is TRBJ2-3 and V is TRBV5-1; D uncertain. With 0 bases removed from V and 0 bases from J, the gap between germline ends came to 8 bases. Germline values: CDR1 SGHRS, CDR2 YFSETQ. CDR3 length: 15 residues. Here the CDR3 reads CASSLESGSTDTQYF. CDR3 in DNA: TGCGCCAGCAGCTTGGAGTCCGGCAGCACAGATACGCAGTATTTT.

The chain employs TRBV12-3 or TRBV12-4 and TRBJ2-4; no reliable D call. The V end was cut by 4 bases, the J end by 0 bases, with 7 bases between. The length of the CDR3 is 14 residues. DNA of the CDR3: TGTGCCAGCAGTTCGGAGCTAGCCAAAAACATTCAGTACTTC. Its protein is CASSSELAKNIQYF.

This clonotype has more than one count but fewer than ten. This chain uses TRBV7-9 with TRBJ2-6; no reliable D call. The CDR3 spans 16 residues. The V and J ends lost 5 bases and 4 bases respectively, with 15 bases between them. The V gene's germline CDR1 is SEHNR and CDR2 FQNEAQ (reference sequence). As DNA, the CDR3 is TGTGCCAGCAGCAAGACACAGCTGCAGGGGGCCAACGTCCTGACTTTC. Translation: CASSKTQLQGANVLTF.

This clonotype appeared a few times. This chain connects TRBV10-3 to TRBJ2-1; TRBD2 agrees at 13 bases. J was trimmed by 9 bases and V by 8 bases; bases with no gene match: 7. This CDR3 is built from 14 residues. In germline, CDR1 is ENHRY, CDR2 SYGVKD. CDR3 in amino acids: CAIGGTSGIGEQFF. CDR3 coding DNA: TGTGCCATCGGAGGGACTAGCGGGATAGGTGAGCAGTTCTTC.

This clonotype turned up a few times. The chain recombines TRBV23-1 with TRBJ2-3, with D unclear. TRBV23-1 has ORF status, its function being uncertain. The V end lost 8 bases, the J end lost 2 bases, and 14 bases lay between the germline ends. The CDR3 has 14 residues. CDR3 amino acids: CASPVFGDTDTQYF. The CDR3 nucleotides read TGCGCCAGCCCGGTGTTTGGGGACACAGATACGCAGTATTTT.

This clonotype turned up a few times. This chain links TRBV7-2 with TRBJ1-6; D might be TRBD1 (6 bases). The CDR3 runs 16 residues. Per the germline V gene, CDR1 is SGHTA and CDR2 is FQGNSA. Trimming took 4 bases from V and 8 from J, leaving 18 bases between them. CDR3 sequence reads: CASSWPGHVVYSPLHF. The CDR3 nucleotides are TGTGCCAGCAGCTGGCCGGGACACGTAGTTTATTCACCCCTCCACTTT.